The T cell receptor (beta chain) under discussion was sequenced for a study of T cell changes during pregnancy in multiple sclerosis. Sequenced by immunoSEQ multiplex PCR; TCRdb stores in-frame clones only, minus some. The repertoire consists of 15,000 to 19,000 clones, with roughly four fifths occurring once and the leading ten covering about 17%. CDR1 SGHRS and CDR2 YFSETQ come from the germline V gene. The CDR3 is 14 residues long. V shed 3 bases, J shed 5 bases, and the junction held 6 bases outside the gene matches. Sequenced here: CD8+ T cells from peripheral blood mononuclear cells, sampled after pregnancy. The chain joins TRBV5-1 to TRBJ2-7; 9 bases map to TRBD1. The sequence came from a female donor in good health, enrolled as a control in a pregnancy study. The chain's CDR3 is CASSSPGQGDEQYF. The CDR3 region has the DNA TGCGCCAGCAGCTCCCCGGGACAGGGAGACGAGCAGTACTTC.